The sequence of this T cell receptor beta chain was determined in a study of blood T cell repertoires in COVID-19. Study overall: PBMCs, B-cell-depleted T cells, or T cells provided the cDNA or gDNA that made up the material.

In the authors' methods: From reference gene primer amplification, estimates of nucleated cell counts were derived. TCRdb's copy holds only in-frame clones and misses some; the assay was immunoSEQ multiplex PCR. V and J calls and clone size follow that table, whereas D and trimming were derived from the DNA. There are fewer than 70,000 clones in the sample; around 87% occur only once, and about 8.3% lies in the top ten. The CDR3 runs to 16 residues. CDR1 SGHDT and CDR2 YYEEEE come from the germline V gene. V lost 4 bases, J lost 3 bases, and 4 bases stayed unmatched. This TCR derives from a man in his fifties or sixties with active COVID-19. Sequencing was carried out using peripheral blood. The chain employs TRBV5-6 and TRBJ2-3, with 14 bases identical to TRBD2. CDR3 region: CASSRLAGGSTDTQYF. The DNA of the CDR3 is TGTGCCAGCAGCCGACTAGCGGGAGGGTCTACAGATACGCAGTATTTT. Full variable domain (missing parts from reference TRBV5-6 and TRBJ2-3): DAGVTQSPTHLIKTRGQQVTLRCSPKSGHDTVSWYQQALGQGPQFIFQYYEEEERQRGNFPDRFSGHQFPNYSSELNVNALLLGDSALYLCASSRLAGGSTDTQYFGPGTRLTVL.